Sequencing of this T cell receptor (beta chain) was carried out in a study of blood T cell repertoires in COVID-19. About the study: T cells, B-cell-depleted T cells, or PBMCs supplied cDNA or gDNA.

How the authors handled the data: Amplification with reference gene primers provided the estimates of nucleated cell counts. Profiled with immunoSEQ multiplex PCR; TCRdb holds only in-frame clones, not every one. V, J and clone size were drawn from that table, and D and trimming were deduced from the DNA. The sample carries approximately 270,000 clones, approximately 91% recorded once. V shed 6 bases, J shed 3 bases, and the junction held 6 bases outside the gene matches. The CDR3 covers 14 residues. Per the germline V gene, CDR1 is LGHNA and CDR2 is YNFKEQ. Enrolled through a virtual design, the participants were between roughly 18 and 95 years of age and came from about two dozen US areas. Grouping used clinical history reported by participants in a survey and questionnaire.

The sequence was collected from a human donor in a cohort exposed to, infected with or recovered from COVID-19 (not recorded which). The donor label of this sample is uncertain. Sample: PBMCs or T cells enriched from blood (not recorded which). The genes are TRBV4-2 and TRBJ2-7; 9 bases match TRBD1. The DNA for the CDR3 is TGTGCCAGCAGGGCGAGACAGGGGGACTACGAGCAGTACTTC. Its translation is CASRARQGDYEQYF.